The 12 T cell receptor beta chains given below trace back to one sample, sequenced in a study of control samples from healthy donors and cancer patients. Libraries were prepared by immunoSEQ multiplex PCR; TCRdb keeps only in-frame clonotypes and omits some of them. The profile shows roughly 80,000 clones, about 90% of them singletons. The sample comprised blood. The receptors stem from a man aged 45-65 years in good health.

The chain uses TRBV14 and TRBJ2-7; the D gene is possibly TRBD1 (5 bases). The ends were cut back, 4 bases at V and 3 bases at J, with 7 bases in the middle. This CDR3 is 12 amino acids long. Germline V gene data show CDR1 as SGHDN and CDR2 as FVKESK. The CDR3 loop is CASSRGHYEQYF. DNA of the CDR3: TGTGCCAGCAGCCGAGGACACTACGAGCAGTACTTC.

This clone was counted a single time. The chain carries TRBV29-1 and TRBJ2-1, with D possibly matching TRBD2 (5 bases). CDR3 size: 16 residues. V lost 3 bases to trimming and J lost 7 bases, with 22 bases between them. Per the germline V gene, CDR1 is SQVTM and CDR2 is ANQGSEA. The CDR3 here is CSVDLPGWLQGNEQFF. The CDR3 region has the DNA TGCAGCGTTGATCTGCCGGGGTGGCTACAAGGGAATGAGCAGTTCTTC.

The J gene is TRBJ1-2, the V gene TRBV9; the D gene is possibly TRBD1 (5 bases). This CDR3 has 15 amino acids. Germline CDR1 is SGDLS and CDR2 is YYNGEE. The V end was cut by 3 bases, the J end by 8 bases, with 20 bases between. CDR3 residues: CASSEFDREGRGYTF. The CDR3 coding sequence is TGTGCCAGCAGCGAATTCGACAGAGAGGGTAGGGGCTACACCTTC.

The chain uses TRBV5-1 and TRBJ2-7; TRBD1 matches 9 bases. Germline V lookup: CDR1 SGHRS, CDR2 YFSETQ. The J segment lost 3 bases and the V segment lost 5 bases, leaving 6 bases of the junction unmatched. The length of the CDR3 is 14 residues. The CDR3 sequence is CASRRQGDDYEQYF. The CDR3 nucleotides read TGCGCCAGCAGGAGACAGGGGGACGACTACGAGCAGTACTTC.

This chain links TRBV30 with TRBJ2-3; a weak D match, TRBD2 (6 bases). CDR1 is GTSNPN, CDR2 SVGIG, per germline (reference sequence). The CDR3 is made up of 12 amino acids. CDR3 in DNA: TGTGCTGGGAGGTGGGACACAGATACGCAGTATTTT. It yields the protein CAGRWDTDTQYF.

V and J are TRBV2 and TRBJ1-3, with a weak D call TRBD1 (5 bases). Trimming pared 11 bases from V and 4 bases from J, leaving 24 bases between. The CDR3 is 16 amino acids. Germline V CDR1 and CDR2: SNHLY, FYNNEI. CDR3 sequence: CAGRGQGASKGNTIYF. The CDR3 DNA reads as TGTGCCGGGCGGGGTCAGGGCGCCTCTAAGGGAAACACCATATATTTT. Variable domain in full (rest from reference TRBV2 and TRBJ1-3): EPEVTQTPSHQVTQMGQEVILRCVPISNHLYFYWYRQILGQKVEFLVSFYNNEISEKSEIFDDQFSVERPDGSNFTLKIRSTKLEDSAMYFCAGRGQGASKGNTIYFGEGSWLTVV.

The V call is TRBV19, the J call TRBJ2-5; no clear D. Looked up from germline, CDR1 is LNHDA and CDR2 is SQIVND (reference sequence). This CDR3 is built from 14 residues. V lost 1 base, J lost 1 base, and 7 bases lay in between. The DNA of the CDR3 is TGTGCCAGTAGTATAGCAGCCTCCCAAGAGACCCAGTACTTC. Its protein is CASSIAASQETQYF.

This chain's CDR3 is CASSLRPATGNTIYF. Written as DNA, the CDR3 is TGTGCCAGCAGTTTAAGACCCGCGACCGGAAACACCATATATTTT. The rearrangement uses TRBV27 and TRBJ1-3; D remains unclear. Germline V CDR1 and CDR2: MNHEY, SMNVEV (reference sequence). The ends were cut back, 2 bases at V and 4 bases at J, with 12 bases in the middle. CDR3 length: 15 residues.

This rearrangement joins TRBV15 to TRBJ2-7; TRBD1 matches 7 bases. Germline assignment: CDR1 LNHNV and CDR2 YYDKDF (reference sequence). V shed 1 base, J shed 2 bases, and the junction held 5 bases outside the gene matches. This CDR3 has 15 amino acids. The CDR3 sequence is CATSRGRQGTYEQYF. DNA for the CDR3: TGTGCCACCAGCAGAGGCCGACAGGGTACCTACGAGCAGTACTTC.

J is TRBJ2-7 and V is TRBV9; 8 bases match TRBD1. V lost 0 bases, J lost 6 bases, and 8 bases stayed unmatched. The CDR3 has 15 amino acids. Germline loops: CDR1 SGDLS, CDR2 YYNGEE. Here the CDR3 DNA reads TGTGCCAGCAGCGTAGGGACAGGGAGAACTTCCGAGCAGTACTTC. Its translation is CASSVGTGRTSEQYF.

The chain combines TRBV6-1 with TRBJ2-7, with no clear D. CDR1 MNHNS and CDR2 SASEGT come from the germline V gene. The CDR3 covers 13 residues. Trimming stripped 3 bases from V and 3 bases from J, with 9 bases between. In nucleotides, the CDR3 is TGTGCCAGCAGTGACGGGTCTCTCTACGAGCAGTACTTC. Encoded protein: CASSDGSLYEQYF.

The rearrangement joins TRBV27 to TRBJ1-2, with a tentative D call TRBD1 (6 bases). The CDR3 is 13 amino acids. V dropped 5 bases and J dropped 4 bases, with 11 bases sitting between them. CDR1 MNHEY and CDR2 SMNVEV come from the germline V gene (reference sequence). CDR3: CASSSRGGYGYTF. The CDR3 nucleotides are TGTGCCAGCAGTAGCAGGGGTGGCTATGGCTACACCTTC.